These 32 T cell receptor beta chains originate from one sample sequenced in a study of patients and donors after allogeneic stem cell transplantation. Using its own MiXCR run on the RT-PCR reads, TCRdb lists one record per CDR3 protein. This sample has approximately 57,000 distinct CDR3 sequences, with 13% found just once. Sequencing used blood, either unsorted or a sorted T cell fraction (not recorded which). These receptors came from a human donor who was either an allogeneic HSCT recipient or a stem cell or donor lymphocyte infusion donor (not recorded which). It is not recorded whose cells these are; they may come from a transplant donor.

The rearrangement uses TRBV14 and TRBJ2-1; D call uncertain. Trimming removed 0 bases at V and 6 bases at J, with 6 bases between. CDR3 length: 13 residues. Germline CDR1 reads SGHDN; CDR2 reads FVKESK. Here the CDR3 DNA reads TGTGCCAGCAGCCAAGATCTGGGCAATGAGCAGTTCTTC. Amino acids: CASSQDLGNEQFF.

This clonotype was counted ten times or more. This chain connects TRBV12-3 or TRBV12-4 to TRBJ1-2; D gene unclear. Trimming took off 5 bases at V and 7 bases at J, with 14 bases between the two ends. The CDR3 length is 13 residues. CDR3 protein: CASSLGPPGGYTF. The CDR3 DNA reads TGTGCCAGCAGTCTTGGGCCGCCGGGTGGCTACACCTTC.

The genes are TRBV5-1 and TRBJ1-1, with 7 bases aligning to TRBD1. J lost 5 bases, V lost 4 bases, and 8 bases had no gene match. CDR1 and CDR2 from the germline V gene are SGHRS and YFSETQ. This CDR3 spans 14 amino acids. In nucleotides, the CDR3 is TGCGCCAGCAGCCCCAGGGGGGGGAGGACTGAAGCTTTCTTT. It encodes CASSPRGGRTEAFF. Full variable domain (rest looked up from reference TRBV5-1 and TRBJ1-1): KAGVTQTPRYLIKTRGQQVTLSCSPISGHRSVSWYQQTPGQGLQFLFEYFSETQRNKGNFPGRFSGRQFSNSRSEMNVSTLELGDSALYLCASSPRGGRTEAFFGQGTRLTVV.

In its sample, this clonotype was seen many times. V gene TRBV24-1 combines with J gene TRBJ1-3; the D is unclear. CDR1 is KGHDR and CDR2 is SFDVKD in the germline V gene. The CDR3 has 16 amino acids. The germline V and J ends were trimmed by 4 bases and 7 bases, with 19 bases remaining between them. The CDR3: CATSDSGSPFGNTIYF. The CDR3 bases are TGTGCCACCAGTGACTCCGGGTCCCCTTTTGGGAACACCATATATTTT.

This clonotype turned up a few times. The chain has TRBV15 and TRBJ2-5, with 7 nucleotides matching TRBD1. The CDR3 contains 14 residues. After removal of 2 bases from V and 4 bases from J, the junction contained 4 bases not matched to a gene. In germline, CDR1 is LNHNV, CDR2 YYDKDF (reference sequence). The CDR3 DNA is TGTGCCACCAGCAGAACGGGACAGTTAGAGACCCAGTACTTC. This translates into CATSRTGQLETQYF.

This clonotype was found many times. The chain recombines TRBV5-4 with TRBJ2-1; D possibly corresponds to TRBD1 (5 bases). Trimming shortened V by 10 bases and J by 0 bases, and 11 bases separated the two germline ends. Germline CDR1 and CDR2: SGHNT and YYREEE (reference sequence). The CDR3 is made up of 13 amino acids. The CDR3 region is CACGHISYNEQFF. The CDR3 coding sequence is TGTGCCTGCGGACATATCTCCTACAATGAGCAGTTCTTC. The whole variable domain, remainder taken from reference TRBV5-4 and TRBJ2-1, is ETGVTQSPTHLIKTRGQQVTLRCSSQSGHNTVSWYQQALGQGPQFIFQYYREEENGRGNFPPRFSGLQFPNYSSELNVNALELDDSALYLCACGHISYNEQFFGPGTRLTVL.

This chain connects TRBV4-1 to TRBJ1-2; D not resolved. Per germline, CDR1 MGHRA and CDR2 YSYEKL. Trimming left V 2 bases short and J 8 bases short, with 18 bases between. The CDR3 runs 15 residues. CDR3 DNA sequence: TGCGCCAGCAGCCAATTGATCGTAGCGGTCCCCGGCTACACCTTC. Translated, it gives CASSQLIVAVPGYTF.

The J gene is TRBJ2-2, the V gene TRBV6-6, with 7 nucleotides matching TRBD1. The CDR3 covers 15 residues. Germline loops: CDR1 MNHNY, CDR2 SVGAGI (reference sequence). Trimming removed 4 bases from V and 5 bases from J; junction bases left unmatched: 7. The CDR3 reads CASSSTGTVTGELFF. Here the CDR3 DNA reads TGTGCCAGCAGTTCAACCGGGACAGTTACCGGGGAGCTGTTTTTT.

This chain's CDR3 is CATSRDPQEFPSGANVLTF. The CDR3 DNA reads as TGTGCCACCAGCAGAGATCCACAGGAGTTCCCCTCTGGGGCCAACGTCCTGACTTTC. The chain joins TRBV15 to TRBJ2-6; possible D gene TRBD1, 5 bases. V was clipped by 0 bases and J by 0 bases, with 15 bases between them. The CDR3 runs 19 residues. In germline, CDR1 is LNHNV, CDR2 YYDKDF (reference sequence).

The J gene is TRBJ2-1, the V gene TRBV6-6; 7 bases align to TRBD2. Germline V gene sequence: CDR1 MNHNY, CDR2 SVGAGI (reference sequence). The junction had 4 bases not matched to a gene; V was cut back by 8 bases and J by 0 bases. The CDR3 is made up of 14 amino acids. CDR3 nucleotide sequence: TGTGCCAGCCGTGTAGCGGGCTCCTACAATGAGCAGTTCTTC. Encoded protein: CASRVAGSYNEQFF.

This clonotype was counted many times. This rearrangement joins TRBV7-6 to TRBJ1-1; tentative D call: TRBD1 (5 bases). The CDR3 sequence is 15 residues long. CDR1 is SGHVS, CDR2 FNYEAQ, per germline. Trimming shortened V by 1 base and J by 0 bases, and 9 bases separated the two germline ends. CDR3 DNA: TGTGCCAGCAGCTTAGGGGGGGGATTGAACACTGAAGCTTTCTTT. Protein: CASSLGGGLNTEAFF. The full variable domain, with the rest looked up from reference TRBV7-6 and TRBJ1-1, is GAGVSQSPRYKVTKRGQDVALRCDPISGHVSLYWYRQALGQGPEFLTYFNYEAQQDKSGLPNDRFSAERPEGSISTLTIQRTEQRDSAMYRCASSLGGGLNTEAFFGQGTRLTVV.

This clonotype was picked up a small number of times. This chain connects TRBV30 to TRBJ1-5; weak D call: TRBD1 (5 bases). Germline V gene data show CDR1 as GTSNPN and CDR2 as SVGIG (reference sequence). This CDR3 is built from 12 residues. The V and J ends lost 1 base and 6 bases respectively, with 7 bases between them. The DNA of the CDR3 is TGTGCCTGGAGTGCAGGGCCTCAGCCCCAGCATTTT. Translation gives CAWSAGPQPQHF.

The chain couples TRBV13 to TRBJ2-3, with TRBD1 as a possible D gene (6 bases). The CDR3 extends over 14 amino acids. V was cut by 4 bases and J by 5 bases, with 13 bases left in between. Looked up from germline, CDR1 is PRHDT and CDR2 is FYEKMQ (reference sequence). DNA of the CDR3: TGTGCCAGCAGCTGGTGGACAGCCGTAGATACGCAGTATTTT. It translates to CASSWWTAVDTQYF.

This chain links TRBV12-3 or TRBV12-4 with TRBJ2-1; the D gene is possibly TRBD2 (6 bases). The CDR3 length is 15 residues. The V gene lost 3 bases and the J gene lost 8 bases, with 17 bases spanning the gap. The CDR3 here is CASSLGDLGLDEQFF. CDR3 bases: TGTGCCAGCAGTTTGGGGGACTTGGGACTCGATGAGCAGTTCTTC.

This clonotype occurred many times. The chain combines TRBV19 with TRBJ1-5, with unresolved D. Trimming took 10 bases from V and 9 from J, leaving 19 bases between them. There are 13 residues in the CDR3. In germline, CDR1 is LNHDA, CDR2 SQIVND (reference sequence). The chain's CDR3 is CATCGTPGRPQHF. CDR3 DNA sequence: TGTGCCACCTGCGGAACCCCGGGTCGGCCCCAGCATTTT.

As for this clonotype: Since a much larger clone is just one base distant, this may be a read error. This chain links TRBV29-1 with TRBJ1-2; D unclear. CDR3 length: 9 amino acids. The germline V gene encodes CDR1 SQVTM and CDR2 ANQGSEA. V dropped 4 bases and J dropped 6 bases, with 3 bases sitting between them. The CDR3 protein is CSVGNGYTF. CDR3 DNA sequence: TGCAGCGTTGGCAATGGCTACACCTTC.

This clonotype came up many times. V usage is TRBV29-1 and J usage is TRBJ1-2; 7 bases match TRBD1. CDR1 SQVTM and CDR2 ANQGSEA come from the germline V gene. V was clipped by 7 bases and J by 9 bases; unmatched bases: 11. The CDR3 spans 12 residues. CDR3 coding DNA: TGCAGCGCCGGCGACAGGGAGATTTGCTACACCTTC. Its translation is CSAGDREICYTF.

This clonotype has just a few counts. The chain is built from TRBV4-1 and TRBJ1-6; 8 nucleotides match TRBD1. Germline lookup yields CDR1 MGHRA and CDR2 YSYEKL. Unmatched junction bases numbered 11, after V lost 2 bases and J lost 8 bases. This CDR3 comprises 17 residues. The DNA for the CDR3 is TGCGCCAGCAGCCAAACACAGGGGGGTGAGACGGATTCACCCCTCCACTTT. Its translation is CASSQTQGGETDSPLHF.

This clonotype was recorded a few times. V and J are TRBV15 and TRBJ2-5; maybe TRBD1 (6 bases). V was clipped by 1 base and J by 1 base, with 7 bases between them. This CDR3 spans 14 amino acids. Germline CDR1 reads LNHNV; CDR2 reads YYDKDF (reference sequence). Here the CDR3 reads CATSRGQAQETQYF. In nucleotides, the CDR3 is TGTGCCACCAGCAGAGGACAGGCCCAAGAGACCCAGTACTTC.

This clonotype has only a few counts. This chain uses TRBV7-2 with TRBJ2-1; D is uncertain. From germline, CDR1 is SGHTA and CDR2 FQGNSA. Trimming pared 1 base from V and 5 bases from J, leaving 12 bases between. The CDR3 is 15 amino acids. The chain's CDR3 is CASSLVGWLDNEQFF. As DNA, the CDR3 is TGTGCCAGCAGCTTAGTGGGGTGGCTTGACAATGAGCAGTTCTTC.

This clonotype was counted a few times. The CDR3 region has the DNA TGCGCCAGCAGTGAGTCTGGGGAGGGGAGCAATGAGCAGTTCTTC. Translated, it gives CASSESGEGSNEQFF. This chain connects TRBV10-1 to TRBJ2-1, with 7 bases aligning to TRBD2. Germline CDR1 is WNHNN and CDR2 is SYGVQD (reference sequence). After removal of 0 bases from V and 6 bases from J, the junction contained 5 bases not matched to a gene. The CDR3 extends over 15 amino acids.

This chain uses TRBV5-1 with TRBJ2-1; tentatively, D is TRBD1 (5 bases). Germline lookup yields CDR1 SGHRS and CDR2 YFSETQ. The CDR3 consists of 15 residues. Deletions cut 6 bases from V and 0 bases from J, with 13 bases between. The CDR3 spells CASNFRVSSYNEQFF. In DNA form, the CDR3 reads TGCGCCAGCAACTTCAGGGTAAGCTCCTACAATGAGCAGTTCTTC.

This clonotype was seen a handful of times. This chain links TRBV7-6 with TRBJ2-1; 8 bases agree with TRBD1. Germline V CDR1 and CDR2: SGHVS, FNYEAQ. With 5 bases clipped from V and 7 bases from J, the junction kept 10 bases outside the gene matches. The CDR3 is 15 residues long. CDR3 amino acids: CASSPRQGSENEQFF. CDR3 DNA: TGTGCCAGCAGCCCACGACAGGGGAGTGAGAATGAGCAGTTCTTC.

This clonotype was seen a handful of times. V gene TRBV12-3 or TRBV12-4 combines with J gene TRBJ1-2, with D uncertain. The V end lost 2 bases, the J end lost 0 bases, and 10 bases lay between the germline ends. This CDR3 contains 15 residues. The CDR3 bases are TGTGCCAGCAGTTTATCGGCTCTAGCTAACTATGGCTACACCTTC. This encodes CASSLSALANYGYTF.

The table lists this clonotype with many counts. The rearrangement joins TRBV3-1 to TRBJ2-6, with 8 bases fitting TRBD1. The CDR3 contains 17 residues. The V segment lost 7 bases and the J segment 6 bases; nucleotides outside the gene matches: 14. Germline V gene lookup returns CDR1 LGHDT and CDR2 YNNKEL (reference sequence). CDR3 protein: CASTRGQALYSANVLTF. In DNA, the CDR3 is TGTGCCAGCACCAGGGGACAGGCCCTCTACTCGGCCAACGTCCTGACTTTC.

Many counts were recorded for this clonotype. This rearrangement joins TRBV5-1 to TRBJ2-2; D not certain. V was cut by 6 bases and J by 6 bases, with 12 bases left in between. Germline values: CDR1 SGHRS, CDR2 YFSETQ. The CDR3 spans 13 residues. CDR3 residues: CASNVWGSGELFF. CDR3 coding DNA: TGCGCCAGCAACGTGTGGGGTTCCGGGGAGCTGTTTTTT.

This clonotype was seen many times. V usage is TRBV28 and J usage is TRBJ1-2; a weak D match, TRBD1 (6 bases). This CDR3 comprises 14 residues. CDR1 is MDHEN, CDR2 SYDVKM, per germline. Trimming took 6 bases from V and 6 from J, leaving 17 bases between them. CDR3: CASSQNPDSHGYTF. CDR3 bases: TGTGCCAGCAGCCAAAATCCGGACAGTCATGGCTACACCTTC.

The V and J genes are TRBV27 and TRBJ1-5; D is uncertain. V was trimmed by 3 bases and J by 0 bases, leaving 6 bases between them. Germline-derived CDR1 and CDR2 are MNHEY and SMNVEV (reference sequence). This CDR3 comprises 14 residues. CDR3 sequence: CASSFAFSNQPQHF. DNA of the CDR3: TGTGCCAGCAGTTTCGCTTTTAGCAATCAGCCCCAGCATTTT.

This clonotype was observed a handful of times. The chain joins TRBV5-6 to TRBJ2-1; TRBD1 matches at 8 bases. CDR3 length equals 14 residues. With V trimmed by 5 bases and J by 2 bases, 3 bases remained unmatched. Germline CDR1 reads SGHDT; CDR2 reads YYEEEE. The CDR3 DNA follows: TGTGCCAGCAGGCTACAGGGGGCCTACAATGAGCAGTTCTTC. This encodes CASRLQGAYNEQFF.

The table lists this clonotype with many counts. V is TRBV27 and J is TRBJ1-2; 7 positions agree with TRBD1. V was clipped by 6 bases and J by 2 bases; unmatched bases: 9. The germline V gene encodes CDR1 MNHEY and CDR2 SMNVEV (reference sequence). The CDR3 spans 15 residues. CDR3: CASRTSLQGNYGYTF. The CDR3 coding sequence is TGTGCCAGCAGAACGTCCCTACAGGGGAACTATGGCTACACCTTC.

This clonotype is medium-sized (0.01 to 0.1%) within its sample. This rearrangement joins TRBV7-6 to TRBJ2-1; tentatively, D is TRBD1 (5 bases). The germline V and J ends were trimmed by 1 base and 7 bases, with 17 bases remaining between them. Germline loops: CDR1 SGHVS, CDR2 FNYEAQ. The CDR3 is made up of 16 amino acids. CDR3 region: CASSLEPMSGRNEQFF. CDR3 bases: TGTGCCAGCAGCTTAGAGCCAATGTCAGGGCGGAATGAGCAGTTCTTC. The entire variable domain, with the rest obtained from reference TRBV7-6 and TRBJ2-1, is as follows: GAGVSQSPRYKVTKRGQDVALRCDPISGHVSLYWYRQALGQGPEFLTYFNYEAQQDKSGLPNDRFSAERPEGSISTLTIQRTEQRDSAMYRCASSLEPMSGRNEQFFGPGTRLTVL.

CDR3 sequence (DNA): TGTGCCAGTACCGGGACTAGCGGGTTCACCGGGGAGCTGTTTTTT. Protein sequence: CASTGTSGFTGELFF. The chain combines TRBV19 with TRBJ2-2; the match to TRBD2 covers 12 bases. V dropped 7 bases and J dropped 4; count of bases not matched to a gene: 4. This CDR3 region has 15 residues. Germline-derived CDR1 and CDR2 are LNHDA and SQIVND (reference sequence). The variable domain in full, with the rest retrieved from reference TRBV19 and TRBJ2-2, is DGGITQSPKYLFRKEGQNVTLSCEQNLNHDAMYWYRQDPGQGLRLIYYSQIVNDFQKGDIAEGYSVSREKKESFPLTVTSAQKNPTAFYLCASTGTSGFTGELFFGEGSRLTVL.